The 15 T cell receptor beta chains below were found in one sample sequenced in a study of blood T cell repertoires in COVID-19. Measured with immunoSEQ multiplex PCR; TCRdb has only the in-frame clones, and not every one. The table shows 90,000 to 120,000 clones, with 85% to 90% occurring only once. Sequences were obtained from peripheral blood. These receptors came from a human donor in a cohort sampled during active COVID-19.

The chain is built from TRBV7-2 and TRBJ2-7; 9 bases map to TRBD1. CDR1 and CDR2 from the germline V gene are SGHTA and FQGNSA. CDR3 size: 15 residues. J lost 2 bases, V lost 2 bases, and 4 bases had no gene match. CDR3 nucleotide sequence: TGTGCCAGCAGCTTATGGGGACAGGGCACCTACGAGCAGTACTTC. Translated, it gives CASSLWGQGTYEQYF.

V usage is TRBV7-9 and J usage is TRBJ2-1, with D tentatively TRBD1 (5 bases). The CDR3 runs to 16 residues. Deletions cut 5 bases from V and 0 bases from J, with 14 bases between. The germline V gene encodes CDR1 SEHNR and CDR2 FQNEAQ (reference sequence). The CDR3 nucleotides are TGTGCCAGCAGCCGCTCGCAGGGAAGCTCCTACAATGAGCAGTTCTTC. Translated, it gives CASSRSQGSSYNEQFF.

The chain carries TRBV27 and TRBJ2-2, with 7 bases lining up with TRBD2. Unmatched junction bases numbered 11, after V lost 10 bases and J lost 6 bases. This CDR3 has 14 residues. CDR1 is MNHEY and CDR2 is SMNVEV in the germline V gene (reference sequence). DNA for the CDR3: TGTGCCACCCGGGGGGAGTCCCTCCCCGGGGAGCTGTTTTTT. Encoded protein: CATRGESLPGELFF.

This chain connects TRBV6-5 to TRBJ1-6; 12 nucleotides align to TRBD1. V lost 7 bases and J lost 10; bases outside the gene matches: 8. This CDR3 region has 15 residues. The germline V gene encodes CDR1 MNHEY and CDR2 SVGAGI. CDR3 loop: CASNPSGTGGSPLHF. The CDR3 DNA sequence: TGTGCCAGCAACCCCAGTGGGACAGGGGGCTCACCCCTCCACTTT.

V is TRBV28 and J is TRBJ1-3; no clear D gene. Between the trimmed V and J ends, which lost 11 bases and 3 bases, there was a span of 11 bases. Germline V gives CDR1 MDHEN, CDR2 SYDVKM. CDR3 length equals 12 residues. The CDR3 coding sequence is TGTGCCGCGGGGTTTGGTGGAAACACCATATATTTT. It codes for CAAGFGGNTIYF. The full variable domain, with the rest looked up from reference TRBV28 and TRBJ1-3, is DVKVTQSSRYLVKRTGEKVFLECVQDMDHENMFWYRQDPGLGLRLIYFSYDVKMKEKGDIPEGYSVSREKKERFSLILESASTNQTSMYLCAAGFGGNTIYFGEGSWLTVV.

The chain links TRBV29-1 to TRBJ2-3, with D tentatively TRBD2 (7 bases). Between the trimmed V and J ends, which lost 3 bases and 2 bases, there was a span of 12 bases. Germline CDR1 SQVTM, CDR2 ANQGSEA. CDR3 length: 14 amino acids. CDR3 region: CSVDGGGHTDTQYF. CDR3 sequence (DNA): TGCAGCGTTGACGGCGGGGGCCACACAGATACGCAGTATTTT.

The chain recombines TRBV15 with TRBJ2-7; TRBD2 matches 9 bases. V was pared by 4 bases and J by 2 bases, with 6 bases of the junction left unmatched. The CDR3 is 15 residues long. CDR1 and CDR2 from the germline V gene are LNHNV and YYDKDF (reference sequence). CDR3 residues: CATSKVAGGTYEQYF. The DNA for the CDR3 is TGTGCCACCAGCAAGGTTGCGGGAGGGACCTACGAGCAGTACTTC.

This chain uses TRBV28 with TRBJ2-7; possibly TRBD2 for D (7 bases). The CDR3 is made up of 16 amino acids. Trimming stripped 9 bases from V and 5 bases from J, with 26 bases between. Germline V gene sequence: CDR1 MDHEN, CDR2 SYDVKM. In DNA, the CDR3 is TGTGCCAGTTCCGGGGGGCGGGGGCCCCCCGGGGACGAGCAGTACTTC. This encodes CASSGGRGPPGDEQYF.

This chain links TRBV28 with TRBJ2-7; 7 bases match TRBD1. The CDR3 contains 14 residues. Trimming cost V 6 bases and J 2 bases; bases outside gene matches: 7. Germline CDR1 and CDR2: MDHEN and SYDVKM. The CDR3 protein is CASSNWDRPYEQYF. The CDR3 bases are TGTGCCAGCAGCAACTGGGACAGACCCTACGAGCAGTACTTC. The full variable domain, with the rest looked up from reference TRBV28 and TRBJ2-7, is DVKVTQSSRYLVKRTGEKVFLECVQDMDHENMFWYRQDPGLGLRLIYFSYDVKMKEKGDIPEGYSVSREKKERFSLILESASTNQTSMYLCASSNWDRPYEQYFGPGTRLTVT.

The chain carries TRBV27 and TRBJ2-1; TRBD2 aligns across 7 bases. CDR1 is MNHEY and CDR2 is SMNVEV in the germline V gene (reference sequence). The CDR3 length is 15 residues. V trimming: 1 base; J trimming: 3 bases; junction bases outside the gene matches: 3. CDR3 in DNA: TGTGCCAGCAGTTTATGGGGGGAGGGCTACAATGAGCAGTTCTTC. This encodes CASSLWGEGYNEQFF.

The rearrangement uses TRBV6-5 and TRBJ2-7, with 9 bases identical to TRBD1. The CDR3 extends over 15 amino acids. After removal of 2 bases from V and 3 bases from J, the junction contained 5 bases not matched to a gene. From germline, CDR1 is MNHEY and CDR2 SVGAGI. CDR3 amino acids: CASSYGGQGIYEQYF. The CDR3 bases are TGTGCCAGCAGTTACGGGGGACAGGGAATCTACGAGCAGTACTTC.

The rearrangement joins TRBV28 to TRBJ2-3; 11 bases are shared with TRBD2. The CDR3 is 14 residues long. J lost 7 bases, V lost 2 bases, and 2 bases had no gene match. Germline lookup yields CDR1 MDHEN and CDR2 SYDVKM. The CDR3 reads CASSLMTSGNTQYF. CDR3 coding DNA: TGTGCCAGCAGTTTAATGACTAGCGGGAATACGCAGTATTTT.

This sequence joins TRBV2 and TRBJ2-7; 7 bases match TRBD2. Germline-derived CDR1 and CDR2 are SNHLY and FYNNEI. Trimming removed 2 bases from V and 4 bases from J; junction bases left unmatched: 8. The CDR3 spans 15 residues. The CDR3 nucleotides are TGTGCCAGCAGTGAACGGGCTAGCGGAGCTTACGAGCAGTACTTC. Translation gives CASSERASGAYEQYF.

The chain carries TRBV28 and TRBJ2-7; 16 positions agree with TRBD2. With 6 bases clipped from V and 4 bases from J, the junction kept 9 bases outside the gene matches. The germline gives CDR1 MDHEN, CDR2 SYDVKM. The CDR3 length is 17 residues. CDR3 loop: CASRPGLAGGLKYEQYF. The CDR3 DNA reads as TGTGCCAGCAGACCGGGACTAGCGGGGGGGCTTAAATACGAGCAGTACTTC.

The genes are TRBV27 and TRBJ1-1, with D perhaps matching TRBD1 (6 bases). The CDR3 is made up of 14 amino acids. V was trimmed by 7 bases and J by 10 bases, leaving 22 bases between them. Germline V gene data show CDR1 as MNHEY and CDR2 as SMNVEV (reference sequence). The CDR3 nucleotides read TGTGCCAGCAAAATGGCAGGGGACGCACTTGGAGCTTTCTTT. It translates to CASKMAGDALGAFF.